This T cell receptor beta chain was sequenced in a study of graft-versus-host responses after intestinal transplantation. Study-level results: Elevated graft-versus-host to host-versus-graft clonal ratios in allografts were recorded for patients with graft-donor T cell macrochimerism.

From germline, CDR1 is LNHNV and CDR2 YYDKDF (reference sequence). Trimming cost V 5 bases and J 10 bases; bases outside gene matches: 13. The CDR3 length is 15 residues. Repertoires were generated with immunoSEQ multiplex PCR, while TCRdb's copy carries only in-frame clones and drops some. The sample comprises more than 85,000 clones, about 90% of which are singletons, and roughly 0.07% rests with the top ten. In the case of this clone: No antigen is known for it.

The specimen was unstimulated CD8+ T cells sorted from spleen or lymph node cells, collected before transplant. This TCR came from a human donor who was the organ donor for an intestinal transplant. The chain couples TRBV15 to TRBJ1-1; 10 positions match TRBD1. The CDR3 loop reads CATSGTLTGGEGAFF. The DNA for the CDR3 is TGTGCCACCAGCGGGACCCTGACAGGGGGCGAGGGAGCTTTCTTT.